These 9 T cell receptor beta chains share one sample of origin, sequenced in a study of blood T cells in healthy people across ages. Primers used in a second PCR of about 6 to 11 cycles were a sample-barcoded 5' primer and a J-beta primer mix. TCRdb redid the calling of the 5' RACE reads with MiXCR, one entry per CDR3 protein. The table has approximately 800,000 distinct CDR3 sequences, about 48% seen once. The specimen was blood. The receptors were sampled from a man older than 75 in good health.

V gene TRBV5-1 combines with J gene TRBJ2-1; D is perhaps TRBD2 (6 bases). The CDR3 has 15 residues. Germline V gene lookup returns CDR1 SGHRS and CDR2 YFSETQ. V was cut by 4 bases and J by 7 bases, with 18 bases left in between. As DNA, the CDR3 is TGCGCCAGCAGCGCCCTGGAGGGCCAGAGGAATGAGCAGTTCTTC. Its translation is CASSALEGQRNEQFF.

The gene calls are TRBV28 and TRBJ2-7, with D perhaps TRBD2 (6 bases). Germline V gene sequence: CDR1 MDHEN, CDR2 SYDVKM. CDR3 length equals 15 residues. The V end was cut by 5 bases, the J end by 2 bases, with 16 bases between. In DNA form, the CDR3 reads TGTGCCAGCAGTCCCTCGATAGCGGTAACCTACGAGCAGTACTTC. Encoded protein: CASSPSIAVTYEQYF.

This chain's CDR3 is CASSRGRTGGDTQYF. The CDR3 bases are TGCGCCAGCAGCCGGGGACGAACCGGGGGAGATACGCAGTATTTT. The chain carries TRBV5-1 and TRBJ2-3; possible D gene TRBD2, 6 bases. The germline V and J ends were trimmed by 4 bases and 5 bases, with 17 bases remaining between them. The CDR3 runs to 15 residues. Germline values: CDR1 SGHRS, CDR2 YFSETQ.

The chain has TRBV20-1 and TRBJ2-5; possible D gene TRBD1, 5 bases. Per germline, CDR1 DFQATT and CDR2 SNEGSKA (reference sequence). This CDR3 has 17 amino acids. The ends were cut back, 2 bases at V and 0 bases at J, with 19 bases in the middle. The CDR3 spells CSARPRVITGYQETQYF. As DNA, the CDR3 is TGCAGTGCTAGACCCAGGGTAATAACAGGATACCAAGAGACCCAGTACTTC.

The rearrangement uses TRBV28 and TRBJ2-5, with 8 nucleotides matching TRBD1. Per the germline V gene, CDR1 is MDHEN and CDR2 is SYDVKM. This CDR3 spans 16 amino acids. The trim removed 2 bases at V and 1 base at J, leaving 6 bases unmatched. Written as DNA, the CDR3 is TGTGCCAGCAGTTTAGGAGGGACAGGAATCCAAGAGACCCAGTACTTC. As protein: CASSLGGTGIQETQYF.

This clonotype was found a few times. This sequence joins TRBV29-1 and TRBJ1-2; 7 nucleotides agree with TRBD1. Germline values: CDR1 SQVTM, CDR2 ANQGSEA. Unmatched junction bases numbered 14, after V lost 3 bases and J lost 7 bases. The CDR3 is made up of 15 amino acids. The chain's CDR3 is CSVEGHRDRAAGYTF. CDR3 sequence (DNA): TGCAGCGTTGAGGGGCATAGAGACAGGGCGGCTGGCTACACCTTC.

The rearrangement links TRBV2 to TRBJ1-1, with 7 positions matching TRBD1. Germline lookup yields CDR1 SNHLY and CDR2 FYNNEI. This CDR3 comprises 14 residues. The trim removed 6 bases at V and 4 bases at J, leaving 8 bases unmatched. The CDR3 nucleotides are TGTGCCAGCAGGAAGGACAGGCGGGGCACTGAAGCTTTCTTT. Its protein is CASRKDRRGTEAFF.

The gene calls are TRBV2 and TRBJ2-5; a weak D match, TRBD1 (5 bases). The CDR3 runs to 13 residues. Germline CDR1 reads SNHLY; CDR2 reads FYNNEI. Trimming cost V 5 bases and J 5 bases, with 12 bases left between them. This chain's CDR3 is CASSPDMQETQYF. CDR3 sequence (DNA): TGTGCCAGCAGTCCGGACATGCAGGAGACCCAGTACTTC.

This chain uses TRBV7-2 with TRBJ2-2; D is ambiguous. The V gene lost 7 bases and the J gene lost 6 bases, with 21 bases spanning the gap. The CDR3 is 16 residues long. From germline, CDR1 is SGHTA and CDR2 FQGNSA. The CDR3 protein is CASNRQSAYTPGELFF. For the CDR3, the DNA is TGTGCCAGCAACCGCCAGTCGGCCTACACCCCCGGGGAGCTGTTTTTT.